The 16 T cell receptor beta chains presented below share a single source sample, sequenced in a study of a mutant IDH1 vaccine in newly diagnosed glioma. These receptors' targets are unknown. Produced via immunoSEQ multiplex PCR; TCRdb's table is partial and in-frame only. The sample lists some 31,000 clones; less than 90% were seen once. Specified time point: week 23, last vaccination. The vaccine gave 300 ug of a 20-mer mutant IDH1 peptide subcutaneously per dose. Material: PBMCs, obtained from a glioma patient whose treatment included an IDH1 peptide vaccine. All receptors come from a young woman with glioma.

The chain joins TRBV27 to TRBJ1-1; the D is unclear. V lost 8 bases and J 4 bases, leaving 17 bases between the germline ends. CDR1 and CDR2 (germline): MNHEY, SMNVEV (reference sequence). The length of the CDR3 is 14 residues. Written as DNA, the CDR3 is TGTGCCAGCGCCTTTAGGGATGCGGGCACTGAAGCTTTCTTT. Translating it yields CASAFRDAGTEAFF.

CDR3 sequence: CASSSDSVPHQETQYF. The CDR3 DNA follows: TGCGCCAGCAGTTCGGACAGCGTCCCACACCAAGAGACCCAGTACTTC. V and J are TRBV10-1 and TRBJ2-5, with D possibly TRBD1 on 6 matching bases. Trimming pared 5 bases from V and 0 bases from J, leaving 16 bases between. The CDR3 is 16 residues long. Per germline, CDR1 WNHNN and CDR2 SYGVQD (reference sequence).

CDR3 protein: CASRQGNEQFF. The CDR3 DNA is TGTGCCAGCAGGCAGGGGAATGAGCAGTTCTTC. V is TRBV6-4 and J is TRBJ2-1, with D possibly matching TRBD1 (6 bases). Germline lookup yields CDR1 MRHNA and CDR2 SNTAGT. This CDR3 comprises 11 residues. Trimming shortened V by 6 bases and J by 7 bases, and 7 bases separated the two germline ends.

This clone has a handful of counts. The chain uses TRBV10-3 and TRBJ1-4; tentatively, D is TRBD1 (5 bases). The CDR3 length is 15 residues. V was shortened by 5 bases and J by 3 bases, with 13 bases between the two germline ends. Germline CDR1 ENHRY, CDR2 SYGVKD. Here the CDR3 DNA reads TGTGCCATCAGTCTTACCGGGGCTTCTAATGAAAAACTGTTTTTT. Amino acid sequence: CAISLTGASNEKLFF.

CDR3 in amino acids: CATRKEQDPYSPLHF. The CDR3, as DNA: TGTGCCACCAGAAAGGAACAGGACCCTTATTCACCCCTCCACTTT. This chain links TRBV15 with TRBJ1-6, with D possibly matching TRBD1 (5 bases). This CDR3 is 15 amino acids long. Deletions cut 6 bases from V and 8 bases from J, with 17 bases between. Germline values: CDR1 LNHNV, CDR2 YYDKDF (reference sequence).

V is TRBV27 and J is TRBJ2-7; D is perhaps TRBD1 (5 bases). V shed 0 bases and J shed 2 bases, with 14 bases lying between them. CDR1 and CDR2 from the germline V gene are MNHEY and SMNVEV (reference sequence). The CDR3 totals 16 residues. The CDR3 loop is CASSLSLGQATYEQYF. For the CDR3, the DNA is TGTGCCAGCAGTTTATCGTTGGGGCAGGCCACCTACGAGCAGTACTTC.

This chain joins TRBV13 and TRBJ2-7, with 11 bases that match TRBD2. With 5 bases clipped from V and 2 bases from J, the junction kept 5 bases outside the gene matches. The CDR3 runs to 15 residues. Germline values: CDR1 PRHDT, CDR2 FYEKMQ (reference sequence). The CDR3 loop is CASSPGTSGTYEQYF. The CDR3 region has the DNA TGTGCCAGCAGCCCGGGGACTAGCGGAACCTACGAGCAGTACTTC.

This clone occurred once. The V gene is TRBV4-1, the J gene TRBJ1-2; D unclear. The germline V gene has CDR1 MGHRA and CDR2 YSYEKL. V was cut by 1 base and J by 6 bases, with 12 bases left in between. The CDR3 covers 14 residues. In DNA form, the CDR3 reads TGCGCCAGCAGCCAAGCCTCTTCTACTGATGGCTACACCTTC. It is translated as CASSQASSTDGYTF.

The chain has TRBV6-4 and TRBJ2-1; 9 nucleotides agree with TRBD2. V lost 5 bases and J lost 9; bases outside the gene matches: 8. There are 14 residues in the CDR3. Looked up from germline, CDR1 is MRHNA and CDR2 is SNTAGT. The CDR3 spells CASSWRFSGGEQFF. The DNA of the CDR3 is TGTGCCAGCAGTTGGAGGTTTAGCGGGGGTGAGCAGTTCTTC.

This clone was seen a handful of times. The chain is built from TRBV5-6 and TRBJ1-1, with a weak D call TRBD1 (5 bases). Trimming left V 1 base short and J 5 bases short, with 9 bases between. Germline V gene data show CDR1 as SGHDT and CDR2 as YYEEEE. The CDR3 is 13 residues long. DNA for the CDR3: TGTGCCAGCAGCTTGCAGGGTAGGACTGAAGCTTTCTTT. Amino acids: CASSLQGRTEAFF.

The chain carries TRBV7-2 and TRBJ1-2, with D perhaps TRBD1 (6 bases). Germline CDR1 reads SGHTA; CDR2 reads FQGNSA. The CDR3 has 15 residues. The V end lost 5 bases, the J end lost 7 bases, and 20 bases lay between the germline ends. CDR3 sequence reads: CASSVSGAGASGYTF. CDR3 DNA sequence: TGTGCCAGCAGCGTGTCCGGGGCAGGGGCTTCTGGCTACACCTTC.

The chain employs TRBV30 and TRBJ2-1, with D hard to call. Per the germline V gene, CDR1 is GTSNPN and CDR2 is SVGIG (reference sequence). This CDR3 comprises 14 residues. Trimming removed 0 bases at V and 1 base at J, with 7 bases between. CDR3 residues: CAWSVAASYNEQFF. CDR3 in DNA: TGTGCCTGGAGTGTAGCTGCTTCCTACAATGAGCAGTTCTTC.

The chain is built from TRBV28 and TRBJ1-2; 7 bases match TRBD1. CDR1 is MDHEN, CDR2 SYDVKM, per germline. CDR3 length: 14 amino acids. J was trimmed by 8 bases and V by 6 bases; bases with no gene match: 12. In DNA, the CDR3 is TGTGCCAGCAGACGGACAGGCCCGTTGTTCGGCTACACCTTC. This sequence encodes CASRRTGPLFGYTF.

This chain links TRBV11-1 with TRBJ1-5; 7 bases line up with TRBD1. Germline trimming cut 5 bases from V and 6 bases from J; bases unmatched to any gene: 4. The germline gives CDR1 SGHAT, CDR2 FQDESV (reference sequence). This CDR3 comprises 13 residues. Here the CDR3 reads CASSGDSSQPQHF. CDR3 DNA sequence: TGTGCCAGCAGCGGGGACAGTTCTCAGCCCCAGCATTTT. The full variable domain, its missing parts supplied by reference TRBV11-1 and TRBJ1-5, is EAEVAQSPRYKITEKSQAVAFWCDPISGHATLYWYRQILGQGPELLVQFQDESVVDDSQLPKDRFSAERLKGVDSTLKIQPAELGDSAMYLCASSGDSSQPQHFGDGTRLSIL.

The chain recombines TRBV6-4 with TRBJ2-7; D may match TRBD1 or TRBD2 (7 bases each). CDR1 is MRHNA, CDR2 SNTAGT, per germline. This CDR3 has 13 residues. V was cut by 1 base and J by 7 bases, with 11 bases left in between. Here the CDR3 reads CASSDFRGGEQYF. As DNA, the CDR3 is TGTGCCAGCAGTGACTTCAGGGGGGGTGAGCAGTACTTC.

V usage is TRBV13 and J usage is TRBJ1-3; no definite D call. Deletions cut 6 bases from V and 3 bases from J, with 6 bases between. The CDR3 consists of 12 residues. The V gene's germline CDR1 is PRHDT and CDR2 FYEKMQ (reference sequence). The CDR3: CASRDSGNTIYF. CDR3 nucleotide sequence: TGTGCCAGCAGAGATAGTGGAAACACCATATATTTT.